These 32 T cell receptor beta chains originate from one sample sequenced in a study of cytomegalovirus exposure and HLA in healthy donors. Here immunoSEQ multiplex PCR was the method, and the copy in TCRdb shows in-frame clones only, minus some. The sample lists 100,000 to 150,000 clones, approximately 88% occurring once. The material sequenced was PBMCs. The origin of the receptors is a woman between 18 and 29 years old in good health and CMV-seronegative.

This sequence joins TRBV18 and TRBJ2-7; D remains ambiguous. Germline V gene data show CDR1 as KGHSH and CDR2 as LQKENI. This CDR3 has 16 amino acids. Between the trimmed V and J ends, which lost 2 bases and 0 bases, there was a span of 14 bases. CDR3 nucleotide sequence: TGTGCCAGCTCACCAAAAAAAAGTGGCTCCTCCTACGAGCAGTACTTC. Amino acid sequence: CASSPKKSGSSYEQYF.

This chain uses TRBV7-8 with TRBJ1-1; possibly TRBD1 for D (5 bases). Germline V gene lookup returns CDR1 SGHVS and CDR2 FQNEAQ. There are 17 residues in the CDR3. V was trimmed by 3 bases and J by 7 bases, leaving 24 bases between them. CDR3 amino acids: CASSLYEVRSGHREAFF. As DNA, the CDR3 is TGTGCCAGCAGCTTGTACGAGGTACGGTCAGGGCATCGTGAAGCTTTCTTT. Filled out from reference TRBV7-8 and TRBJ1-1, the complete variable domain reads GAGVSQSPRYKVAKRGQDVALRCDPISGHVSLFWYQQALGQGPEFLTYFQNEAQLDKSGLPSDRFFAERPEGSVSTLKIQRTQQEDSAVYLCASSLYEVRSGHREAFFGQGTRLTVV.

This rearrangement joins TRBV29-1 to TRBJ1-1; weak D call: TRBD1 (6 bases). From germline, CDR1 is SQVTM and CDR2 ANQGSEA. Trimming took 5 bases from V and 3 from J, leaving 16 bases between them. CDR3 length equals 14 residues. The CDR3 reads CSVSDRKGYTEAFF. Here the CDR3 DNA reads TGCAGCGTTTCGGACAGAAAAGGGTACACTGAAGCTTTCTTT.

V usage is TRBV6-1 and J usage is TRBJ2-2; 8 bases are shared with TRBD1. The CDR3 has 15 residues. The J segment lost 3 bases and the V segment lost 7 bases, leaving 7 bases of the junction unmatched. Germline lookup yields CDR1 MNHNS and CDR2 SASEGT. CDR3 DNA: TGTGCCAGCATGAAGGCAGGGGGCTACACCGGGGAGCTGTTTTTT. Translated: CASMKAGGYTGELFF.

This clone was detected only once. The chain employs TRBV7-9 and TRBJ2-1; 11 bases fit TRBD2. Germline CDR1 is SEHNR and CDR2 is FQNEAQ (reference sequence). There are 16 residues in the CDR3. J lost 6 bases, V lost 4 bases, and 8 bases had no gene match. The CDR3 DNA follows: TGTGCCAGCAGCTCAGAGACTAGCGGGAATCGCAATGAGCAGTTCTTC. Amino acids: CASSSETSGNRNEQFF.

V and J are TRBV18 and TRBJ2-1; D possibly corresponds to TRBD1 (5 bases). The CDR3 sequence is 12 residues long. Germline V lookup: CDR1 KGHSH, CDR2 LQKENI. The V and J ends lost 1 base and 10 bases respectively, with 8 bases between them. The CDR3 nucleotides are TGTGCCAGCTCACCACAGACAGCCGAGCAGTTCTTC. Protein: CASSPQTAEQFF.

The chain combines TRBV7-9 with TRBJ2-3; 8 nucleotides line up with TRBD1. This CDR3 is 16 amino acids long. V dropped 1 base and J dropped 5; count of bases not matched to a gene: 8. Germline V gives CDR1 SEHNR, CDR2 FQNEAQ (reference sequence). In nucleotides, the CDR3 is TGTGCCAGCAGCTTAGGACAGGGGATAGCAGAAGATACGCAGTATTTT. Translation: CASSLGQGIAEDTQYF.

V is TRBV9 and J is TRBJ2-5; 7 bases are a match to TRBD1. Trimming cost V 4 bases and J 2 bases; bases outside gene matches: 2. In germline, CDR1 is SGDLS, CDR2 YYNGEE. The length of the CDR3 is 13 residues. The CDR3 spells CASSQTGQETQYF. As DNA, the CDR3 is TGTGCCAGCAGCCAGACAGGGCAAGAGACCCAGTACTTC. Complete variable domain (other parts from reference TRBV9 and TRBJ2-5): DSGVTQTPKHLITATGQRVTLRCSPRSGDLSVYWYQQSLDQGLQFLIQYYNGEERAKGNILERFSAQQFPDLHSELNLSSLELGDSALYFCASSQTGQETQYFGPGTRLLVL.

The J gene is TRBJ2-1, the V gene TRBV6-6; 9 bases line up with TRBD1. The CDR3 loop spans 15 amino acids. Germline CDR1 and CDR2: MNHNY and SVGAGI (reference sequence). After removal of 6 bases from V and 6 bases from J, the junction contained 9 bases not matched to a gene. CDR3 loop: CASSALDRGPNEQFF. Here the CDR3 DNA reads TGTGCCAGCAGCGCTCTGGACAGGGGACCCAATGAGCAGTTCTTC.

The rearrangement joins TRBV19 to TRBJ2-2; D not resolved. Trimming removed 10 bases from V and 6 bases from J, with 9 bases in between. The germline V gene encodes CDR1 LNHDA and CDR2 SQIVND (reference sequence). The CDR3 has 11 amino acids. As DNA, the CDR3 is TGTGCCACCCTCTTTTCCGGGGAGCTGTTTTTT. Protein: CATLFSGELFF.

The V gene is TRBV18, the J gene TRBJ1-3; D call uncertain. V lost 0 bases and J 4 bases, leaving 10 bases between the germline ends. This CDR3 spans 15 amino acids. CDR1 is KGHSH and CDR2 is LQKENI in the germline V gene. CDR3 nucleotides: TGTGCCAGCTCACCACCCCCTCCTCCCGGAAACACCATATATTTT. Translating gives CASSPPPPPGNTIYF.

V usage is TRBV28 and J usage is TRBJ1-3; 7 bases are a match to TRBD1. The junction had 4 bases not matched to a gene; V was cut back by 6 bases and J by 2 bases. The CDR3 is made up of 14 amino acids. The germline V gene encodes CDR1 MDHEN and CDR2 SYDVKM. For the CDR3, the DNA is TGTGCCAGCAGAGAACAGGGGCCTGGAAACACCATATATTTT. Its protein product is CASREQGPGNTIYF.

The rearrangement joins TRBV2 to TRBJ2-3; 10 positions agree with TRBD2. The CDR3 covers 16 residues. Germline lookup yields CDR1 SNHLY and CDR2 FYNNEI. Unmatched junction bases numbered 9, after V lost 6 bases and J lost 3 bases. The CDR3 loop reads CASSDLGLAETDTQYF. Here the CDR3 DNA reads TGTGCCAGCAGCGACCTAGGACTAGCGGAAACAGATACGCAGTATTTT.

This clone came up a few times. The chain combines TRBV6-6 with TRBJ2-4, with no clear D. Trimming pared 4 bases from V and 0 bases from J, leaving 10 bases between. Germline V gene sequence: CDR1 MNHNY, CDR2 SVGAGI (reference sequence). The CDR3 has 15 residues. This chain's CDR3 is CASSSDWLAKNIQYF. CDR3 DNA sequence: TGTGCCAGCAGTTCTGATTGGCTAGCCAAAAACATTCAGTACTTC.

This CDR3 is CASSIGLGLVGSNEQFF. The CDR3 region has the DNA TGTGCCAGTAGTATAGGATTGGGACTAGTGGGTAGCAATGAGCAGTTCTTC. The V and J genes are TRBV19 and TRBJ2-1, with TRBD2 identical over 8 bases. CDR1 is LNHDA, CDR2 SQIVND, per germline (reference sequence). V lost 1 base and J lost 6; bases outside the gene matches: 11. The CDR3 extends over 17 amino acids.

In this sample, this clone turned up a few times. J is TRBJ2-7 and V is TRBV6-4; 8 bases line up with TRBD1. J lost 2 bases, V lost 6 bases, and 6 bases had no gene match. The CDR3 spans 14 residues. Germline assignment: CDR1 MRHNA and CDR2 SNTAGT. The CDR3 sequence is CASRWDRRAYEQYF. The DNA for the CDR3 is TGTGCCAGCAGGTGGGACAGGAGGGCCTACGAGCAGTACTTC.

The rearrangement joins TRBV12-5 to TRBJ2-3; 7 bases are shared with TRBD2. The CDR3 sequence is 15 residues long. J gave up 3 bases and V 7 bases, and 10 bases lay outside the gene matches. Germline V gene lookup returns CDR1 LGHNT and CDR2 FRNRAP. CDR3 bases: TGTGCTAGTGCTATGGGAATTAGCGGGACAGATACGCAGTATTTT. Translation: CASAMGISGTDTQYF. The complete variable domain, with remaining parts taken from reference TRBV12-5 and TRBJ2-3, reads DARVTQTPRHKVTEMGQEVTMRCQPILGHNTVFWYRQTMMQGLELLAYFRNRAPLDDSGMPKDRFSAEMPDATLATLKIQPSEPRDSAVYFCASAMGISGTDTQYFGPGTRLTVL.

This chain links TRBV6-1 with TRBJ2-5; D might be TRBD2 (7 bases). This CDR3 has 14 residues. CDR1 and CDR2 from the germline V gene are MNHNS and SASEGT. V was shortened by 8 bases and J by 1 base, with 14 bases between the two germline ends. The CDR3 region has the DNA TGTGCCAGCGGCCGGGGGGCTATCCAAGAGACCCAGTACTTC. Its protein is CASGRGAIQETQYF.

The chain combines TRBV6-6 with TRBJ2-2; D ambiguous. Germline V gives CDR1 MNHNY, CDR2 SVGAGI (reference sequence). Trimming pared 6 bases from V and 0 bases from J, leaving 8 bases between. This CDR3 spans 14 amino acids. The CDR3 sequence: CASSVAANTGELFF. The DNA of the CDR3 is TGTGCCAGCAGCGTGGCCGCGAACACCGGGGAGCTGTTTTTT.

The chain recombines TRBV4-1 with TRBJ2-1, with D possibly being TRBD2 (6 bases). With 4 bases removed from V and 5 bases from J, the gap between germline ends came to 6 bases. CDR3 length: 12 residues. Germline V gene lookup returns CDR1 MGHRA and CDR2 YSYEKL. CDR3 region: CASSPGDNEQFF. The CDR3 nucleotides are TGCGCCAGCAGCCCGGGGGACAATGAGCAGTTCTTC.

This clone came up once. The J gene is TRBJ1-1, the V gene TRBV19, with D possibly TRBD1 on 5 matching bases. The germline V gene encodes CDR1 LNHDA and CDR2 SQIVND (reference sequence). V lost 7 bases, J lost 3 bases, and 12 bases lay in between. The CDR3 is made up of 13 amino acids. CDR3 nucleotides: TGTGCCAGTAAAGCGGGCAGGGACACTGAAGCTTTCTTT. As protein: CASKAGRDTEAFF. The full variable domain, rest sourced from reference TRBV19 and TRBJ1-1, is DGGITQSPKYLFRKEGQNVTLSCEQNLNHDAMYWYRQDPGQGLRLIYYSQIVNDFQKGDIAEGYSVSREKKESFPLTVTSAQKNPTAFYLCASKAGRDTEAFFGQGTRLTVV.

The V gene is TRBV29-1, the J gene TRBJ2-7; the match to TRBD1 covers 9 bases. The CDR3 is 16 residues long. Germline-derived CDR1 and CDR2 are SQVTM and ANQGSEA. After removal of 6 bases from V and 0 bases from J, the junction contained 12 bases not matched to a gene. In DNA, the CDR3 is TGCAGCGTCGAACCCGCGACAGGGGGAGGCTCCTACGAGCAGTACTTC. It translates to CSVEPATGGGSYEQYF.

V usage is TRBV16 and J usage is TRBJ1-5; the D gene is possibly TRBD1 (6 bases). Germline CDR1 reads KGHSY; CDR2 reads FQNENV. This CDR3 has 18 amino acids. V lost 2 bases to trimming and J lost 9 bases, with 26 bases between them. The CDR3 nucleotides are TGTGCCAGCAGCCAAGAGGCGACAGGCGTTTATGGAAAACGGCCCCAGCATTTT. Amino acid sequence: CASSQEATGVYGKRPQHF.

The chain joins TRBV18 to TRBJ1-1, with a tentative D call TRBD1 (5 bases). The CDR3 sequence is 13 residues long. Germline V gene lookup returns CDR1 KGHSH and CDR2 LQKENI. Deletions cut 6 bases from V and 1 base from J, with 9 bases between. CDR3 DNA: TGTGCCAGCTCTCTCGGGGGGAACACTGAAGCTTTCTTT. Protein: CASSLGGNTEAFF. The complete variable domain, with remaining parts taken from reference TRBV18 and TRBJ1-1, reads NAGVMQNPRHLVRRRGQEARLRCSPMKGHSHVYWYRQLPEEGLKFMVYLQKENIIDESGMPKERFSAEFPKEGPSILRIQQVVRGDSAAYFCASSLGGNTEAFFGQGTRLTVV.

The rearrangement joins TRBV7-6 to TRBJ1-5, with D maybe TRBD1 (6 bases). Germline CDR1 SGHVS, CDR2 FNYEAQ. Trimming removed 3 bases from V and 4 bases from J, with 7 bases in between. This CDR3 region has 13 residues. As DNA, the CDR3 is TGTGCCAGCAGCTTGGACAGAAATCAGCCCCAGCATTTT. Protein: CASSLDRNQPQHF.

This rearrangement joins TRBV7-2 to TRBJ2-1, with a possible D match to TRBD2 (6 bases). CDR1 and CDR2 from the germline V gene are SGHTA and FQGNSA. The CDR3 is 13 residues long. Deletions cut 5 bases from V and 6 bases from J, with 11 bases between. In DNA, the CDR3 is TGTGCCAGCAGCCCGCGACTAGGCAATGAGCAGTTCTTC. It translates to CASSPRLGNEQFF.

The chain combines TRBV21-1 with TRBJ2-7; whether TRBD2, the table's D call, matches the DNA was not checked. TRBV21-1 is described as a pseudogene. The CDR3 extends over 17 amino acids. CDR3 protein: CASSAEEAGDYSYEQYF. The CDR3 nucleotides are TGTGCCAGCAGCGCCGAAGAAGCAGGGGACTACTCCTACGAGCAGTACTTC.

This chain joins TRBV11-2 and TRBJ2-7; TRBD1 aligns across 7 bases. Per germline, CDR1 SGHAT and CDR2 FQNNGV. The CDR3 runs 13 residues. The J segment lost 2 bases and the V segment lost 3 bases, leaving 1 base of the junction unmatched. The CDR3 DNA sequence: TGTGCCAGCAGCTTTGGGACAGCCTACGAGCAGTACTTC. It is translated as CASSFGTAYEQYF.

V and J are TRBV27 and TRBJ1-3; D not certain. The germline gives CDR1 MNHEY, CDR2 SMNVEV (reference sequence). V lost 5 bases and J lost 4, with 9 bases in between. The CDR3 runs to 13 residues. The CDR3 region is CASSRRLGNTIYF. The DNA for the CDR3 is TGTGCCAGCAGTCGTAGACTGGGAAACACCATATATTTT.

The J gene is TRBJ1-2, the V gene TRBV7-9; 10 positions agree with TRBD1. With 5 bases clipped from V and 4 bases from J, the junction kept 16 bases outside the gene matches. Germline CDR1 reads SEHNR; CDR2 reads FQNEAQ (reference sequence). The CDR3 contains 18 residues. CDR3 protein: CASSPSLGTGEDPYGYTF. The CDR3, as DNA: TGTGCCAGCAGCCCGAGCCTAGGGACAGGGGAGGACCCCTATGGCTACACCTTC.

The chain is built from TRBV10-1 and TRBJ2-7; 8 nucleotides match TRBD2. The CDR3 covers 15 residues. Germline V gene sequence: CDR1 WNHNN, CDR2 SYGVQD (reference sequence). The V and J ends lost 0 bases and 5 bases, in that order; junction bases with no gene match: 6. The CDR3 here is CASSESTGLVNEQYF. The CDR3 DNA reads as TGCGCCAGCAGTGAGTCTACGGGACTAGTCAACGAGCAGTACTTC.

This clone was observed a single time. The chain couples TRBV19 to TRBJ2-7, with a weak D call TRBD2 (6 bases). V lost 5 bases, J lost 2 bases, and 16 bases lay in between. Looked up from germline, CDR1 is LNHDA and CDR2 is SQIVND (reference sequence). CDR3 length: 15 amino acids. The CDR3 region is CASSPILGGTYEQYF. The CDR3 nucleotides read TGTGCCAGTAGTCCAATTCTCGGCGGGACCTACGAGCAGTACTTC. Full variable domain (rest looked up from reference TRBV19 and TRBJ2-7): DGGITQSPKYLFRKEGQNVTLSCEQNLNHDAMYWYRQDPGQGLRLIYYSQIVNDFQKGDIAEGYSVSREKKESFPLTVTSAQKNPTAFYLCASSPILGGTYEQYFGPGTRLTVT.